This T cell receptor beta chain stems from a study of cytomegalovirus exposure and HLA in healthy donors. Whole-study results and caveats: It is likely that the observed cluster of highly shared sequence variants was a sequencing artifact. Fewer N-insertions (relative to the roughly 630-donor mean) were reportedly seen in an Asian-associated ancestry cluster in a later analysis. CMV serostatus was the sole immune exposure information available. According to an earlier analysis, most TCR beta V segments yielded productive rearrangements about 87% or about 30% of the time.

The ends were cut back, 7 bases at V and 3 bases at J, with 13 bases in the middle. CDR1 is MNHEY, CDR2 SVGAGI, per germline. The CDR3 is 14 amino acids. The PCR had 60 Vbeta and 13 Jbeta primers. Repertoires were generated with immunoSEQ multiplex PCR, while TCRdb's copy carries only in-frame clones and drops some. The sample has under 100,000 clones; 65% to 80% are singletons. About this clone: Its antigen is not identified.

The TCR sequence derives from a man aged 30 to 45 in good health and CMV-seronegative. This chain uses TRBV6-5 with TRBJ1-5; TRBD1 is a possible D gene (6 bases). The sequenced material came from PBMCs. In DNA, the CDR3 is TGTGCCAGCACCCCCACAGGGTACAATCAGCCCCAGCATTTT. Protein product: CASTPTGYNQPQHF.